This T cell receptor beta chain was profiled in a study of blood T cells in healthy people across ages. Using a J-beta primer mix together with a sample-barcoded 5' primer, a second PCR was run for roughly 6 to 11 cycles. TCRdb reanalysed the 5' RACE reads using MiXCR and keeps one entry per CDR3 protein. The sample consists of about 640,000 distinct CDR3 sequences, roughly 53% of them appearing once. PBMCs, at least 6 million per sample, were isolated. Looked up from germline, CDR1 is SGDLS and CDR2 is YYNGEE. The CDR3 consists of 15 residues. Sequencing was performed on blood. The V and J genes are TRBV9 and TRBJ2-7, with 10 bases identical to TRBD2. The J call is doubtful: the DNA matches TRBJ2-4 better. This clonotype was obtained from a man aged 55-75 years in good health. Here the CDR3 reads CASSEAGGFQNIQYF. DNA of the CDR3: TGTGCCAGCAGCGAAGCGGGGGGGTTCCAAAACATTCAGTACTTC.